This TCR beta chain was retrieved from a study of T cells in Graves' hyperthyroidism and ophthalmopathy. Germline values: CDR1 SGHVS, CDR2 FNYEAQ. J gave up 1 base and V 3 bases, and 6 bases lay outside the gene matches. This CDR3 is 17 amino acids long. Out of roughly 9.1 ml of fresh peripheral blood came the PBMCs. Using RNA transcripts as the source, TCR beta CDR3 regions were amplified. An initial round of RT-PCR targeting the TCR CDR3 relied on the HTBI primer set. TCRdb recomputed calls from the multiplex PCR reads with MiXCR, one row per CDR3 protein. The sample holds 640,000 or so distinct CDR3 sequences; 13% to 15% are singletons and the top ten take roughly 7%. This clonotype was seen ten or more times.

This receptor was obtained from a woman under 30 with Graves' ophthalmopathy. The chain couples TRBV7-6 to TRBJ2-2; 9 bases line up with TRBD2. Sequencing used blood. The CDR3 coding sequence is TGTGCCAGCAGCTTTAATCGACTAGCGGTGAACACCGGGGAGCTGTTTTTT. Translation gives CASSFNRLAVNTGELFF.